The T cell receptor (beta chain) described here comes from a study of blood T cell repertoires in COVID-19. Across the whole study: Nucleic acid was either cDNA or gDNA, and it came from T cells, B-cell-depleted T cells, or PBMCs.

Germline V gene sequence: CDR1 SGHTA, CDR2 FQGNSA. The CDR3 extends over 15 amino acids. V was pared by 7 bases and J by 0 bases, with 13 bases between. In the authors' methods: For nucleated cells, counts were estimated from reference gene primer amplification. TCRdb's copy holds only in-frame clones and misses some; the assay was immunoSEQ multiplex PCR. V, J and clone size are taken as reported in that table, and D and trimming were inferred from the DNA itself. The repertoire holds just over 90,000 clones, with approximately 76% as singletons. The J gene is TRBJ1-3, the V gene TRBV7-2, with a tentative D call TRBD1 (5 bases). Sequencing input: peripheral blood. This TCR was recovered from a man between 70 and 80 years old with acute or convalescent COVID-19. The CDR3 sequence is CASTRQRFSGNTIYF. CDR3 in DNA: TGTGCCAGCACCCGACAGAGATTCTCTGGAAACACCATATATTTT.